Shown below are 21 T cell receptor beta chains from a single sample sequenced in a study of regulatory T cells in long-lasting Graves disease. Described time point: newly diagnosed GD, antithyroid drugs for less than 3 months. Following extraction of RNA from PBMCs, that RNA was used to make the TCR library. Arm-PCR of CDR3 regions and iRepertoire HTBI primers were the basis on which TCR beta libraries were built. TCRdb reanalysed the multiplex PCR reads using MiXCR and keeps one entry per CDR3 protein. The data hold about 620,000 distinct CDR3 sequences, with approximately 15% observed a single time. This sample also appeared in a second study, on T cells in Graves' hyperthyroidism and ophthalmopathy.

Sample: peripheral blood mononuclear cells (PBMCs), taken at new diagnosis, from a patient treated with antithyroid drugs. The receptors stem from a woman aged 25 to 39 with Graves disease.

This clonotype was detected ten times or more. The rearrangement links TRBV2 to TRBJ1-6; 9 positions agree with TRBD1. V gave up 4 bases and J gave up 7 bases; unmatched junction bases: 5. The CDR3 covers 15 residues. CDR1 and CDR2 (germline): SNHLY, FYNNEI. The CDR3 DNA is TGTGCCAGCAGTGGGGGGACAGGGCTCAATTCACCCCTCCACTTT. Translating gives CASSGGTGLNSPLHF.

This clonotype has at least ten counts. The chain combines TRBV28 with TRBJ2-7, with D possibly TRBD1 on 6 matching bases. Germline V gene sequence: CDR1 MDHEN, CDR2 SYDVKM. There are 17 residues in the CDR3. Trimming pared 5 bases from V and 2 bases from J, leaving 22 bases between. CDR3 DNA: TGTGCCAGCAGTCACCCCAGGGGTCACGATCTAACCTACGAGCAGTACTTC. It codes for CASSHPRGHDLTYEQYF.

This clonotype has just a few counts. The chain couples TRBV7-9 to TRBJ2-3; D assignment may be TRBD1 or TRBD2 (5 bases each). This CDR3 has 21 amino acids. Germline lookup yields CDR1 SEHNR and CDR2 FQNEAQ (reference sequence). Trimming left V 4 bases short and J 2 bases short, with 31 bases between. CDR3 amino acids: CASSSQITPPGPRTITDTQYF. As DNA, the CDR3 is TGTGCCAGCAGCTCCCAAATAACCCCTCCGGGACCGCGGACGATCACAGATACGCAGTATTTT.

The genes are TRBV7-3 and TRBJ1-1; tentative D call: TRBD1 (5 bases). This CDR3 spans 17 amino acids. The germline CDR1 and CDR2 sequences are SGHTA and FQGTGA. Trimming stripped 1 base from V and 1 base from J, with 16 bases between. The CDR3 DNA is TGTGCCAGCAGCTTAAGGGGCGGGGGTGGAGCGAACACTGAAGCTTTCTTT. It is translated as CASSLRGGGGANTEAFF.

V is TRBV6-1 and J is TRBJ1-3, with 7 bases matching TRBD1. The germline V gene encodes CDR1 MNHNS and CDR2 SASEGT. The CDR3 covers 17 residues. Trimming removed 6 bases from V and 0 bases from J; junction bases left unmatched: 11. The CDR3 DNA reads as TGTGCCAGCAGCGACGGGATAACAGGGGTCTCTGGAAACACCATATATTTT. Amino acids: CASSDGITGVSGNTIYF.

This clonotype appeared many times. The chain joins TRBV6-1 to TRBJ1-1; D may be TRBD1 (5 bases). Trimming shortened V by 6 bases and J by 2 bases, and 10 bases separated the two germline ends. The germline V gene encodes CDR1 MNHNS and CDR2 SASEGT. CDR3 length: 13 amino acids. CDR3 bases: TGTGCCAGCAGGGGGGGGGGAAACACTGAAGCTTTCTTT. Protein product: CASRGGGNTEAFF.

This clonotype was recorded many times. This rearrangement joins TRBV7-3 to TRBJ1-1, with D tentatively TRBD1 (6 bases). This CDR3 has 12 residues. The ends were cut back, 5 bases at V and 11 bases at J, with 15 bases in the middle. Germline V CDR1 and CDR2: SGHTA, FQGTGA. The CDR3 region is CASSIQGGKAFF. The CDR3 bases are TGTGCCAGCAGCATACAGGGAGGGAAGGCTTTCTTT.

This clonotype occurred many times. DNA of the CDR3: TGTGCCATCCAAGGTCACACTGAAGCTTTCTTT. Its protein is CAIQGHTEAFF. The V and J genes are TRBV6-1 and TRBJ1-1; no firm D call. Trimming took off 10 bases at V and 3 bases at J, with 9 bases between the two ends. In germline, CDR1 is MNHNS, CDR2 SASEGT. The CDR3 has 11 amino acids.

In its sample, this clonotype was seen many times. The DNA for the CDR3 is TGTGCCAGCAATCCGGGACAGGGTAACGAGCAGTACTTC. This gives the protein CASNPGQGNEQYF. The chain has TRBV6-1 and TRBJ2-7; 9 nucleotides agree with TRBD1. This CDR3 comprises 13 residues. Germline CDR1 and CDR2: MNHNS and SASEGT. With V trimmed by 7 bases and J by 5 bases, 6 bases remained unmatched.

The chain uses TRBV7-3 and TRBJ2-2; D uncertain. Germline V CDR1 and CDR2: SGHTA, FQGTGA. The CDR3 is 13 residues long. V was pared by 5 bases and J by 4 bases, with 8 bases between. The DNA of the CDR3 is TGTGCCAGCAGCGACACGCTCACCGGGGAGCTGTTTTTT. Protein sequence: CASSDTLTGELFF.

This clonotype has at least ten counts. V usage is TRBV6-1 and J usage is TRBJ2-1; no firm D call. V lost 8 bases and J lost 6, with 14 bases in between. This CDR3 contains 13 residues. Germline-derived CDR1 and CDR2 are MNHNS and SASEGT. The CDR3: CASEDLVGNEQFF. Written as DNA, the CDR3 is TGTGCCAGCGAAGATCTAGTAGGCAATGAGCAGTTCTTC.

Many counts were recorded for this clonotype. V is TRBV29-1 and J is TRBJ1-2; possibly TRBD1 for D (5 bases). The CDR3 runs 14 residues. Germline V gene lookup returns CDR1 SQVTM and CDR2 ANQGSEA. Trimming took 3 bases from V and 3 from J, leaving 14 bases between them. CDR3 in DNA: TGCAGCGTTGACAGGGAGGTTACTGACTATGGCTACACCTTC. Encoded protein: CSVDREVTDYGYTF. Full variable domain (rest looked up from reference TRBV29-1 and TRBJ1-2): SAVISQKPSRDICQRGTSLTIQCQVDSQVTMMFWYRQQPGQSLTLIATANQGSEATYESGFVIDKFPISRPNLTFSTLTVSNMSPEDSSIYLCSVDREVTDYGYTFGSGTRLTVV.

The chain has TRBV9 and TRBJ2-7, with D unclear. V was clipped by 4 bases and J by 5 bases, with 7 bases between them. The CDR3 is 11 amino acids. CDR1 SGDLS and CDR2 YYNGEE come from the germline V gene. CDR3: CASSPTDEQYF. In DNA, the CDR3 is TGTGCCAGCAGCCCAACCGACGAGCAGTACTTC.

In its sample, this clonotype was seen many times. The chain combines TRBV6-1 with TRBJ1-2, with 7 nucleotides matching TRBD1. The CDR3 has 15 residues. V lost 5 bases to trimming and J lost 8 bases; unmatched junction nucleotides: 14. Looked up from germline, CDR1 is MNHNS and CDR2 is SASEGT. The CDR3 DNA reads TGTGCCAGCAGTCCGCTCCCGGGACAGCTAGGGGGCTACACCTTC. Translated: CASSPLPGQLGGYTF.

The rearrangement links TRBV5-1 to TRBJ1-3, with D uncertain. The CDR3 length is 14 residues. CDR1 and CDR2 (germline): SGHRS, YFSETQ. V was trimmed by 6 bases and J by 4 bases, leaving 14 bases between them. As DNA, the CDR3 is TGCGCCAGCACGAAGTCTTCAGAAGGAAACACCATATATTTT. Amino acid sequence: CASTKSSEGNTIYF.

This clonotype has at least ten counts. The rearrangement uses TRBV7-3 and TRBJ2-7; TRBD2 aligns across 10 bases. This CDR3 is 16 amino acids long. Per the germline V gene, CDR1 is SGHTA and CDR2 is FQGTGA. J gave up 2 bases and V 2 bases, and 6 bases lay outside the gene matches. In nucleotides, the CDR3 is TGTGCCAGCAGCTTACGTAGCGGGGGGTCCACCTACGAGCAGTACTTC. Its translation is CASSLRSGGSTYEQYF.

As regards this clonotype: This may be a read error, as it is one base from a much larger clone. The V gene is TRBV19, the J gene TRBJ2-7; 7 bases are a match to TRBD2. Germline lookup yields CDR1 LNHDA and CDR2 SQIVND (reference sequence). The CDR3 has 15 amino acids. CDR3 coding DNA: TGTCCCAGTAGTATTCTTGTTGCCGCGGGGGACGAGCAGTACTTC. It is translated as CPSSILVAAGDEQYF.

In the case of this clonotype: Relative to the germline gene, one junction end is altered; a read error may explain this. The J gene is TRBJ1-1, the V gene TRBV14; 7 nucleotides match TRBD1. Germline lookup yields CDR1 SGHDN and CDR2 FVKESK. This CDR3 is 13 amino acids long. The CDR3 is CASSRGQAQEALF. CDR3 bases: TGTGCCAGCAGCCGAGGACAGGCGCAGGAAGCTCTCTTT.

This clonotype came up many times. The chain has TRBV2 and TRBJ2-2; D gene uncertain. This CDR3 has 12 amino acids. CDR1 is SNHLY and CDR2 is FYNNEI in the germline V gene. Trimming stripped 5 bases from V and 4 bases from J, with 5 bases between. CDR3 sequence (DNA): TGTGCCAGCAGTAAGGGCACCGGGGAGCTGTTTTTT. As protein: CASSKGTGELFF.

This clonotype has just a few counts. The chain uses TRBV3-1 and TRBJ1-2; D is ambiguous. Germline V gene data show CDR1 as LGHDT and CDR2 as YNNKEL (reference sequence). Trimming took off 0 bases at V and 7 bases at J, with 6 bases between the two ends. This CDR3 has 12 residues. DNA of the CDR3: TGTGCCAGCAGCCAAGAAGCGGCTGGCTACACCTTC. Protein product: CASSQEAAGYTF.

This chain connects TRBV3-1 to TRBJ2-7; the D gene is possibly TRBD1 (7 bases). CDR1 and CDR2 from the germline V gene are LGHDT and YNNKEL (reference sequence). V lost 4 bases and J lost 6, with 16 bases in between. There are 14 residues in the CDR3. The CDR3 is CASSLRETGREQYF. CDR3 bases: TGTGCCAGCAGCCTTCGGGAGACAGGGCGCGAGCAGTACTTC.